These T cell receptor beta chains were read from a single sample in a study of spatial heterogeneity in lung cancer. TCRdb itself ran the 5' RACE reads through MiXCR, one entry per CDR3 protein. The sample has about 850 distinct CDR3 sequences, roughly two thirds seen once. The material was lung tumor tissue, obtained at surgery. The receptors originated from a male donor with early-stage non-small cell lung cancer. Each CDR3 is given with its conserved first and last residue.

J | V | CDR3
TRBJ2-5 | TRBV5-4 | CASSLGSSGGLRETQYF
TRBJ2-1 | TRBV10-3 | CAISEWIRLNKRVGNEQFF
TRBJ2-1 | TRBV2 | CASSEASFF
TRBJ2-3 | TRBV12-3/TRBV12-4 | CASSLALPWREAADTQYF
TRBJ2-3 | TRBV4-1 | CASSQGPGQGADTQYF
TRBJ2-7 | TRBV2 | CASSESVSYEQYF
TRBJ1-5 | TRBV5-5 | CASSYSPENSNQPQHF
TRBJ2-5 | TRBV27 | CASSIRLEETQYF
TRBJ1-2 | TRBV27 | CASSFSRTGPHTF
TRBJ2-5 | TRBV27 | CASSLFFQETQYF
TRBJ1-2 | TRBV6-1 | CASTPDGGAHYGYTF
TRBJ2-1 | TRBV20-1 | CSAREGTSSYNEQFF
TRBJ2-7 | TRBV7-2 | CASSEFSGTGTHEQYF
TRBJ2-7 | TRBV7-9 | CASRTAHSYEQYF
TRBJ2-2 | TRBV7-8 | CASSLDMSNTGELFF
TRBJ1-1 | TRBV12-3/TRBV12-4 | CASSQRTENTEAFF
TRBJ1-4 | TRBV7-9 | CASSFNVPATNEKLFF
TRBJ2-6 | TRBV11-2 | CASSLNLGQGAGANVLTF
TRBJ2-4 | TRBV20-1 | CSALQGRRDIQYF
TRBJ1-1 | TRBV6-6 | CASSYDDRGRGTEAFF
TRBJ1-1 | TRBV12-3/TRBV12-4 | CASSWGKDTEAFF
TRBJ1-1 | TRBV11-2 | CASSPWTGGNTEAFF
TRBJ2-7 | TRBV12-3/TRBV12-4 | CASSFTFGQGSYEQYF
TRBJ2-7 | TRBV20-1 | CSARRSSSYEQQYF
TRBJ2-7 | TRBV30 | CAWSVTGDGRAVQYF
TRBJ2-2 | TRBV5-1 | CASSLQGNTGELFF
TRBJ2-3 | TRBV6-1 | CASSEDGFGTDTQYF